The clone carrying this T cell receptor (beta chain) was seen a single time. TCRdb keeps only in-frame clones here, not all; method: immunoSEQ multiplex PCR. The table records around 72,000 clones, approximately 85% of them present only once. This sample is part of a study of blood T cell repertoires in COVID-19. Per the germline V gene, CDR1 is SGHTA and CDR2 is FQGTGA. Trimming removed 5 bases from V and 4 bases from J, with 11 bases in between. The CDR3 length is 13 residues. The sequence derives from a man over 45 with acute or convalescent COVID-19. The sequencing sample was made of peripheral blood. The chain links TRBV7-3 to TRBJ1-2; D is unresolved. CDR3 sequence reads: CASSMGHTYGYTF. In nucleotides, the CDR3 is TGTGCCAGCAGCATGGGCCACACCTATGGCTACACCTTC.